These T cell receptor beta chains were read from a single sample in a study of blood T cell repertoires in COVID-19. Libraries were prepared by immunoSEQ multiplex PCR; TCRdb keeps only in-frame clonotypes and omits some of them. The profile shows roughly 260,000 clones, about 89% of them singletons. The sample taken for sequencing was PBMCs or T cells enriched from blood (not recorded which). All receptors derive from a woman aged 18-30 years who had recovered from COVID-19. Each CDR3 is given with its conserved first and last residue. Part of the rows lack a size; the others show once, few, many or a class for expanded clones.

v_gene: TRBV11-2; j_gene: TRBJ2-2; abundance: NA; CDR3aa: CASSSQGALNTGELFF
v_gene: TRBV30; j_gene: TRBJ1-3; abundance: NA; CDR3aa: CAWSVSRQIPSGNTIYF
v_gene: TRBV5-1; j_gene: TRBJ2-2; abundance: NA; CDR3aa: CASRTGGTGTGELFF
v_gene: TRBV7-2; j_gene: TRBJ2-3; abundance: NA; CDR3aa: CASSLFLGGTQYF
v_gene: TRBV6-6; j_gene: TRBJ2-2; abundance: once; CDR3aa: CASSYSIVGNTGELFF
v_gene: TRBV5-1; j_gene: TRBJ2-1; abundance: NA; CDR3aa: CASSSSSGRYNEQFF
v_gene: TRBV2; j_gene: TRBJ1-5; abundance: NA; CDR3aa: CASRQGLAQPQHF
v_gene: TRBV28; j_gene: TRBJ2-1; abundance: NA; CDR3aa: CASRQIAGALLF
v_gene: TRBV27; j_gene: TRBJ2-7; abundance: NA; CDR3aa: CASSLSWTNYEQYF
v_gene: TRBV10-1; j_gene: TRBJ1-1; abundance: NA; CDR3aa: CASSETVNTEAFF
v_gene: TRBV2; j_gene: TRBJ1-2; abundance: few; CDR3aa: CASHEDGYGYTF
v_gene: TRBV11-3; j_gene: TRBJ1-4; abundance: NA; CDR3aa: CASSLYAGAHEKLFF
v_gene: TRBV5-1; j_gene: TRBJ2-5; abundance: NA; CDR3aa: CASSFRPGEGRQETQYF
v_gene: TRBV11-2; j_gene: TRBJ1-3; abundance: NA; CDR3aa: CASSLAQYEGTIYF
v_gene: TRBV5-1; j_gene: TRBJ2-7; abundance: NA; CDR3aa: CASSSPNSEEQYF
v_gene: TRBV19; j_gene: TRBJ2-5; abundance: NA; CDR3aa: CASSIDRRGGQKETQYF
v_gene: TRBV4-1; j_gene: TRBJ2-5; abundance: NA; CDR3aa: CASSHFTSSQETQYF
v_gene: TRBV7-9; j_gene: TRBJ2-2; abundance: NA; CDR3aa: CASTSMTIGGELFF
v_gene: TRBV5-4; j_gene: TRBJ1-1; abundance: NA; CDR3aa: CASSLQGQGNTEAFF
v_gene: TRBV12-5; j_gene: TRBJ1-5; abundance: NA; CDR3aa: CASGHSSNQPQHF
v_gene: TRBV5-1; j_gene: TRBJ1-3; abundance: few; CDR3aa: CASSQVGLATSGNTIYF
v_gene: TRBV5-1; j_gene: TRBJ2-3; abundance: NA; CDR3aa: CASSTLRGTTDTQYF
v_gene: TRBV30; j_gene: TRBJ2-5; abundance: NA; CDR3aa: CAWGGTSQETQYF
v_gene: TRBV30; j_gene: TRBJ1-1; abundance: NA; CDR3aa: CAWSQGDTEAFF
v_gene: TRBV27; j_gene: TRBJ2-1; abundance: NA; CDR3aa: CASSLTGRASYNEQFF
v_gene: TRBV9; j_gene: TRBJ1-5; abundance: NA; CDR3aa: CASSVGGGNQPQHF
v_gene: TRBV6-1; j_gene: TRBJ1-1; abundance: few; CDR3aa: CASSEQSITEAFF
v_gene: TRBV7-6; j_gene: TRBJ2-7; abundance: NA; CDR3aa: CASSLSGYEQYF
v_gene: TRBV7-9; j_gene: TRBJ2-5; abundance: NA; CDR3aa: CASSTQGNRHQETQYF
v_gene: TRBV25-1; j_gene: TRBJ1-4; abundance: NA; CDR3aa: CASSEWTGSTELFF
v_gene: TRBV6-5; j_gene: TRBJ2-1; abundance: NA; CDR3aa: CASLHRTGLYNEQFF
v_gene: TRBV29-1; j_gene: TRBJ1-1; abundance: NA; CDR3aa: CSVLTGGWTEAFF
v_gene: TRBV3-1/TRBV3-2; j_gene: TRBJ1-3; abundance: NA; CDR3aa: CASSRRDTGNTIYF
v_gene: TRBV12-3/TRBV12-4; j_gene: TRBJ1-1; abundance: NA; CDR3aa: CASSFQVRTEAFF
v_gene: TRBV19; j_gene: TRBJ1-5; abundance: NA; CDR3aa: CASSADREQPQHF
v_gene: TRBV6-2/TRBV6-3; j_gene: TRBJ2-7; abundance: few; CDR3aa: CASSYPQDRDLNAYEQYF
v_gene: TRBV19; j_gene: TRBJ2-3; abundance: NA; CDR3aa: CASSIGTIADTQYF
v_gene: TRBV7-3; j_gene: TRBJ2-2; abundance: NA; CDR3aa: CASSPTTVGELFF
v_gene: TRBV5-6; j_gene: TRBJ1-2; abundance: few; CDR3aa: CASSLWIPGRGNLGYTF
v_gene: TRBV20-1; j_gene: TRBJ2-5; abundance: NA; CDR3aa: CSASGLAGGEETQYF
v_gene: TRBV14; j_gene: TRBJ2-7; abundance: NA; CDR3aa: CASSQDLPGEQYF
v_gene: TRBV5-1; j_gene: TRBJ2-7; abundance: NA; CDR3aa: CASSLAGGRRSEQYF
v_gene: TRBV3-1/TRBV3-2; j_gene: TRBJ2-1; abundance: NA; CDR3aa: CASRESPLLYNEQFF
v_gene: TRBV6-5; j_gene: TRBJ2-7; abundance: NA; CDR3aa: CASRASGTSYEQYF
v_gene: TRBV5-1; j_gene: TRBJ2-2; abundance: NA; CDR3aa: CASSSRDTGELFF
v_gene: TRBV4-3; j_gene: TRBJ1-1; abundance: NA; CDR3aa: CASSSRADRDTEAFF
v_gene: TRBV5-6; j_gene: TRBJ1-2; abundance: NA; CDR3aa: CASSDDGVGGYGYTF
v_gene: TRBV5-4; j_gene: TRBJ2-5; abundance: once; CDR3aa: CASSSSGGEETQYF
v_gene: TRBV15; j_gene: TRBJ2-3; abundance: NA; CDR3aa: CATSSNGLALDTQYF
v_gene: TRBV7-8; j_gene: TRBJ1-3; abundance: NA; CDR3aa: CASSAKRGSGNTIYF
v_gene: TRBV7-9; j_gene: TRBJ2-6; abundance: NA; CDR3aa: CASSQPGQGALGANVLTF
v_gene: TRBV24-1; j_gene: TRBJ1-5; abundance: NA; CDR3aa: CATSDGQGGSNQPQHF
v_gene: TRBV15; j_gene: TRBJ1-3; abundance: NA; CDR3aa: CATSREGEGDLLSGNTIYF